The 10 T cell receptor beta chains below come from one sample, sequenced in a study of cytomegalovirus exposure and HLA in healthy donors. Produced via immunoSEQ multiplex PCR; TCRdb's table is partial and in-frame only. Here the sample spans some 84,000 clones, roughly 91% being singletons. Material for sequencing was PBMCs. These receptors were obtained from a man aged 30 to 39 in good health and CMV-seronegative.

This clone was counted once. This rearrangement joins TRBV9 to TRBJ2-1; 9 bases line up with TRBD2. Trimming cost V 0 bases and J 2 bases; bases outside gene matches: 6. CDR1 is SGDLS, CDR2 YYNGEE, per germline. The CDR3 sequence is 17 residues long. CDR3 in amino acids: CASSVVASGTTYNEQFF. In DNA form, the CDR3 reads TGTGCCAGCAGCGTAGTGGCTAGCGGGACCACCTACAATGAGCAGTTCTTC.

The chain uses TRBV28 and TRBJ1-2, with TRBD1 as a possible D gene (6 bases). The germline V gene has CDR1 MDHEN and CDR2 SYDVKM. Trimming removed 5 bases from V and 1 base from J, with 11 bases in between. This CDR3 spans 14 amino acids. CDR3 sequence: CASSPKQGNYGYTF. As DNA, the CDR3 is TGTGCCAGCAGTCCAAAACAGGGTAACTATGGCTACACCTTC.

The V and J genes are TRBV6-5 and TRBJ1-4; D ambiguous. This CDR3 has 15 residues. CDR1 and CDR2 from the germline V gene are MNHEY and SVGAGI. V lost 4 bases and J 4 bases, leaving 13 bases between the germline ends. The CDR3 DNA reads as TGTGCCAGCAGTTCTACCTCGCGGAATAATGAAAAACTGTTTTTT. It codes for CASSSTSRNNEKLFF.

The CDR3 is CASSLRLQGAFF. The CDR3 DNA is TGTGCCAGCAGTTTACGGTTACAGGGCGCGTTCTTC. The V call is TRBV28, the J call TRBJ2-1; possible D gene TRBD1, 6 bases. CDR3 size: 12 residues. V lost 2 bases, J lost 15 bases, and 14 bases lay in between. Germline lookup yields CDR1 MDHEN and CDR2 SYDVKM.

The CDR3 sequence is CASSLTSGSPGTGELFF. The CDR3 DNA reads as TGTGCCAGCAGTCTGACTAGCGGGAGCCCCGGGACCGGGGAGCTGTTTTTT. This chain uses TRBV27 with TRBJ2-2, with 12 bases lining up with TRBD2. The V gene end was trimmed by 5 bases and the J gene end by 5 bases; junction bases not matched to a gene: 9. The germline V gene has CDR1 MNHEY and CDR2 SMNVEV (reference sequence). This CDR3 contains 17 residues.

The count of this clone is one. Here the CDR3 reads CASSRDSNYGYTF. In DNA form, the CDR3 reads TGTGCCAGCTCACGGGACAGTAACTATGGCTACACCTTC. The chain carries TRBV18 and TRBJ1-2; 7 nucleotides align to TRBD1. Germline loops: CDR1 KGHSH, CDR2 LQKENI. The CDR3 runs 13 residues. V shed 4 bases and J 1 base; nucleotides not matched to a gene: 0.

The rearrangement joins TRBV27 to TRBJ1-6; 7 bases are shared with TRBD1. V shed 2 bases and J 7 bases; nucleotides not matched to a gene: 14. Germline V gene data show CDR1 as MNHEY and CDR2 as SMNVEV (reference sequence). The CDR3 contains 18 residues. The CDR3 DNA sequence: TGTGCCAGCAGTTTAAGTGGGCGAGGGGGCTTTAGAAATTCACCCCTCCACTTT. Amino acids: CASSLSGRGGFRNSPLHF.

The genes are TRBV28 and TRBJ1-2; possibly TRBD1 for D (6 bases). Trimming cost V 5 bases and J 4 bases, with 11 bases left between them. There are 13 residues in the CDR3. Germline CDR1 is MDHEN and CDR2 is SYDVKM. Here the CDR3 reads CASSVGQRYGYTF. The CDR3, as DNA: TGTGCCAGCAGTGTTGGACAGCGCTATGGCTACACCTTC.

The CDR3 loop is CASSQGGLSPYGYTF. The CDR3 region has the DNA TGTGCCAGCAGCCAAGGGGGACTCTCCCCCTATGGCTACACCTTC. The chain employs TRBV4-2 and TRBJ1-2, with TRBD1 as a possible D gene (5 bases). Germline assignment: CDR1 LGHNA and CDR2 YNFKEQ. CDR3 size: 15 residues. V gave up 1 base and J gave up 4 bases, with 13 bases separating them.

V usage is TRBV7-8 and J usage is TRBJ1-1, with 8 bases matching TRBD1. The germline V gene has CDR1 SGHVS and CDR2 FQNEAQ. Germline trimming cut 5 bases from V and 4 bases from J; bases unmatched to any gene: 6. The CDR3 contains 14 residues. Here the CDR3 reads CASSKDRVGTEAFF. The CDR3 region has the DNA TGTGCCAGCAGCAAGGACAGGGTGGGCACTGAAGCTTTCTTT.